This passage covers 29 T cell receptor beta chains from one sample sequenced in a study of T cell responses to AZD1222 COVID-19 vaccine. Assay: immunoSEQ multiplex PCR; the TCRdb copy retains only in-frame clones and omits some. The sample lists 180,000 or so clones, 80% to 95% occurring once. This sample comprised peripheral blood, obtained on day 0 of AZD1222 vaccination. The receptor source for this set is an adult in good health.

The chain carries TRBV18 and TRBJ2-7, with TRBD2 identical over 8 bases. There are 15 residues in the CDR3. Germline trimming cut 6 bases from V and 9 bases from J; bases unmatched to any gene: 16. Germline assignment: CDR1 KGHSH and CDR2 LQKENI. The CDR3 here is CASSLVAGPTSWQYF. The CDR3 DNA is TGTGCCAGCTCGCTTGTAGCGGGACCTACGAGTTGGCAGTACTTC.

This clone was counted a few times. This rearrangement joins TRBV5-1 to TRBJ2-6; D ambiguous. Per germline, CDR1 SGHRS and CDR2 YFSETQ. This CDR3 has 15 amino acids. V lost 0 bases and J lost 1, with 5 bases in between. CDR3 region: CASSLGESGANVLTF. The CDR3 region has the DNA TGCGCCAGCAGCTTGGGGGAATCTGGGGCCAACGTCCTGACTTTC.

The CDR3: CASSFSGGGNEQFF. The CDR3 bases are TGTGCCAGCAGTTTCTCCGGGGGGGGAAATGAGCAGTTCTTC. The V call is TRBV27, the J call TRBJ2-1, with 8 nucleotides matching TRBD2. V lost 3 bases, J lost 7 bases, and 5 bases stayed unmatched. The CDR3 covers 14 residues. CDR1 is MNHEY, CDR2 SMNVEV, per germline (reference sequence).

This clone has a single count. This chain joins TRBV3-1 (or the pseudogene TRBV3-2) and TRBJ2-3; D may be TRBD2 (5 bases). Trimming stripped 1 base from V and 6 bases from J, with 14 bases between. This CDR3 contains 15 residues. CDR1 and CDR2 from the germline V gene are LGHDT and YNNKEL (reference sequence). Written as DNA, the CDR3 is TGTGCCAGCAGCCAAGTAAGGAGCGGCGCTGATACGCAGTATTTT. It specifies CASSQVRSGADTQYF.

The chain has TRBV27 and TRBJ2-1; 8 bases align to TRBD2. The ends lost 5 bases at V and 4 bases at J; junction bases unmatched: 7. The CDR3 runs to 15 residues. Germline V gene sequence: CDR1 MNHEY, CDR2 SMNVEV (reference sequence). This CDR3 is CASSPGTSGYNEQFF. The CDR3 DNA is TGTGCCAGCAGTCCCGGGACTAGTGGGTACAATGAGCAGTTCTTC.

The chain couples TRBV4-1 to TRBJ2-7; 11 bases fit TRBD2. The V segment lost 3 bases and the J segment 3 bases; nucleotides outside the gene matches: 4. This CDR3 contains 15 residues. The germline V gene encodes CDR1 MGHRA and CDR2 YSYEKL. Written as DNA, the CDR3 is TGCGCCAGCAGCCAGGCTAGCGGGGGGTACTACGAGCAGTACTTC. Its protein product is CASSQASGGYYEQYF.

This clone was counted a single time. This chain uses TRBV7-9 with TRBJ1-3; no definite D call. V shed 6 bases and J shed 0 bases, with 24 bases lying between them. The CDR3 is made up of 19 amino acids. The germline gives CDR1 SEHNR, CDR2 FQNEAQ (reference sequence). CDR3 nucleotide sequence: TGTGCCAGCAGAGGTGGGAGCGGCTCTGTTACGAGCTCTGGAAACACCATATATTTT. This sequence encodes CASRGGSGSVTSSGNTIYF.

This chain joins TRBV14 and TRBJ2-1, with 8 positions matching TRBD2. Germline CDR1 and CDR2: SGHDN and FVKESK. This CDR3 spans 15 amino acids. The V and J ends lost 0 bases and 2 bases, in that order; junction bases with no gene match: 0. CDR3 residues: CASSQEAGAYNEQFF. The CDR3 DNA sequence: TGTGCCAGCAGCCAAGAAGCGGGAGCCTACAATGAGCAGTTCTTC.

V is TRBV18 and J is TRBJ1-1; 8 nucleotides match TRBD1. Germline lookup yields CDR1 KGHSH and CDR2 LQKENI. The junction had 5 bases not matched to a gene; V was cut back by 1 base and J by 1 base. CDR3 length: 16 amino acids. This CDR3 reads CASSPQTGTGNTEAFF. CDR3 bases: TGTGCCAGCTCACCACAAACGGGGACAGGGAACACTGAAGCTTTCTTT.

The chain links TRBV5-1 to TRBJ2-6; perhaps D is TRBD1 or TRBD2 (5 bases each). The germline V gene encodes CDR1 SGHRS and CDR2 YFSETQ. Trimming cost V 7 bases and J 0 bases, with 14 bases left between them. There are 16 residues in the CDR3. CDR3: CASAGTVGSGANVLTF. DNA for the CDR3: TGCGCCAGCGCCGGGACGGTGGGCTCTGGGGCCAACGTCCTGACTTTC.

This clone has only a few counts. The chain employs TRBV12-5 and TRBJ1-1, with 7 bases fitting TRBD1. The length of the CDR3 is 17 residues. CDR1 is LGHNT, CDR2 FRNRAP, per germline. Germline trimming cut 0 bases from V and 0 bases from J; bases unmatched to any gene: 7. The CDR3 region has the DNA TGTGCTAGTGGTTTGGTACTCAGGGGGGTTATGAACACTGAAGCTTTCTTT. Translation gives CASGLVLRGVMNTEAFF.

The chain joins TRBV19 to TRBJ2-7, with 8 bases identical to TRBD2. Germline CDR1 is LNHDA and CDR2 is SQIVND (reference sequence). V shed 1 base, J shed 2 bases, and the junction held 7 bases outside the gene matches. This CDR3 spans 16 amino acids. The CDR3 sequence is CASSIATSGTTYEQYF. The CDR3 DNA sequence: TGTGCCAGTAGTATAGCAACTAGCGGAACAACCTACGAGCAGTACTTC.

This chain links TRBV2 with TRBJ1-1, with unresolved D. Trimming stripped 3 bases from V and 6 bases from J, with 11 bases between. CDR3 size: 13 residues. Germline V gene data show CDR1 as SNHLY and CDR2 as FYNNEI. CDR3 amino acids: CASSDLARAEAFF. In DNA form, the CDR3 reads TGTGCCAGCAGTGACCTTGCTAGAGCTGAAGCTTTCTTT.

The gene calls are TRBV5-1 and TRBJ1-1, with D possibly being TRBD1 (5 bases). This CDR3 comprises 15 residues. V was cut by 4 bases and J by 5 bases, with 18 bases left in between. Per the germline V gene, CDR1 is SGHRS and CDR2 is YFSETQ. The CDR3 coding sequence is TGCGCCAGCAGCATCCTTGGGGCAGGCGGGACTGAAGCTTTCTTT. It translates to CASSILGAGGTEAFF.

The rearrangement links TRBV5-1 to TRBJ1-2; 7 bases are a match to TRBD1. V trimming: 1 base; J trimming: 7 bases; junction bases outside the gene matches: 4. This CDR3 is 13 amino acids long. CDR1 is SGHRS, CDR2 YFSETQ, per germline. The CDR3 region is CASSLRGGIGYTF. CDR3 DNA: TGCGCCAGCAGCTTGCGAGGGGGCATTGGCTACACCTTC.

The gene calls are TRBV27 and TRBJ1-1, with TRBD1 as a possible D gene (6 bases). The V end was cut by 5 bases, the J end by 5 bases, with 18 bases between. The CDR3 is 15 amino acids. Looked up from germline, CDR1 is MNHEY and CDR2 is SMNVEV (reference sequence). CDR3 loop: CASSPLGRGGTEAFF. In nucleotides, the CDR3 is TGTGCCAGCAGTCCCTTGGGCAGGGGAGGGACTGAAGCTTTCTTT.

J is TRBJ2-5 and V is TRBV10-3; D remains unclear. CDR1 ENHRY and CDR2 SYGVKD come from the germline V gene. CDR3 length: 14 residues. V dropped 5 bases and J dropped 5 bases, with 15 bases sitting between them. CDR3 bases: TGTGCCATCAGTTTGGTGCTGCAGGTCGAGACCCAGTACTTC. This sequence encodes CAISLVLQVETQYF.

The rearrangement uses TRBV7-9 and TRBJ1-5, with 9 bases matching TRBD1. V lost 5 bases and J lost 7; bases outside the gene matches: 12. Germline values: CDR1 SEHNR, CDR2 FQNEAQ (reference sequence). The CDR3 totals 16 residues. DNA of the CDR3: TGTGCCAGCAGCGATTCCAGGACAGGGGTTGGCCAGCCCCAGCATTTT. It specifies CASSDSRTGVGQPQHF.

The table lists this clone with a count of one. This chain joins TRBV3-1 (or the pseudogene TRBV3-2) and TRBJ1-1; perhaps TRBD1 as D (5 bases). The germline V and J ends were trimmed by 0 bases and 4 bases, with 18 bases remaining between them. CDR3 length: 17 residues. Looked up from germline, CDR1 is LGHDT and CDR2 is YNNKEL (reference sequence). The CDR3 coding sequence is TGTGCCAGCAGCCAAGATGGGGACCGAGTGAGAAGCACTGAAGCTTTCTTT. It codes for CASSQDGDRVRSTEAFF.

This chain connects TRBV13 to TRBJ2-2; TRBD2 matches 11 bases. V shed 0 bases and J 2 bases; nucleotides not matched to a gene: 2. The germline CDR1 and CDR2 sequences are PRHDT and FYEKMQ (reference sequence). The CDR3 has 17 amino acids. The CDR3: CASSLGLAGGNTGELFF. The CDR3 region has the DNA TGTGCCAGCAGCTTAGGCCTAGCGGGAGGTAACACCGGGGAGCTGTTTTTT.

The J gene is TRBJ2-7, the V gene TRBV25-1; possible D gene TRBD2, 7 bases. The CDR3 extends over 14 amino acids. Trimming left V 5 bases short and J 2 bases short, with 13 bases between. CDR1 and CDR2 from the germline V gene are MGHDK and SYGVNS. CDR3 sequence reads: CASSRWGGTYEQYF. DNA of the CDR3: TGTGCCAGCAGTCGCTGGGGGGGCACCTACGAGCAGTACTTC.

V usage is TRBV19 and J usage is TRBJ1-2; 8 positions agree with TRBD1. From germline, CDR1 is LNHDA and CDR2 SQIVND (reference sequence). The CDR3 consists of 13 residues. Unmatched junction bases numbered 6, after V lost 5 bases and J lost 7 bases. This CDR3 is CASSSQGAAGYTF. The DNA for the CDR3 is TGTGCCAGTAGTTCTCAGGGGGCTGCTGGCTACACCTTC.

The chain joins TRBV6-5 to TRBJ2-7, with D unresolved. The CDR3 is 13 residues long. The germline V and J ends were trimmed by 3 bases and 2 bases, with 8 bases remaining between them. Germline CDR1 reads MNHEY; CDR2 reads SVGAGI. The CDR3 DNA is TGTGCCAGCAGTTATGGCAGAGCCTACGAGCAGTACTTC. Protein sequence: CASSYGRAYEQYF.

The chain couples TRBV6-4 to TRBJ1-1; D is undetermined. Germline CDR1 is MRHNA and CDR2 is SNTAGT. This CDR3 comprises 13 residues. With 6 bases removed from V and 1 base from J, the gap between germline ends came to 9 bases. CDR3 nucleotides: TGTGCCAGCAGATATTCCGGGAACACTGAAGCTTTCTTT. Translation gives CASRYSGNTEAFF.

The rearrangement links TRBV7-9 to TRBJ2-3; TRBD2 matches 7 bases. Germline V gene lookup returns CDR1 SEHNR and CDR2 FQNEAQ (reference sequence). CDR3 length equals 14 residues. V dropped 3 bases and J dropped 1; count of bases not matched to a gene: 1. CDR3 region: CASSLLAGTDTQYF. The CDR3, as DNA: TGTGCCAGCAGCTTGCTAGCGGGCACAGATACGCAGTATTTT.

V gene TRBV11-2 combines with J gene TRBJ2-7; D gene unclear. The germline V gene encodes CDR1 SGHAT and CDR2 FQNNGV. V was shortened by 4 bases and J by 4 bases, with 11 bases between the two germline ends. The CDR3 is made up of 13 amino acids. The CDR3 sequence: CASSSRHLYEQYF. In nucleotides, the CDR3 is TGTGCCAGCAGCTCAAGACACCTTTACGAGCAGTACTTC.

The chain links TRBV3-1 (or the pseudogene TRBV3-2) to TRBJ2-3; 16 bases are a match to TRBD2. J gave up 10 bases and V 4 bases, and 8 bases lay outside the gene matches. Germline CDR1 LGHDT, CDR2 YNNKEL (reference sequence). This CDR3 has 16 amino acids. CDR3 sequence reads: CASSLTPGTSGGAQYF. CDR3 sequence (DNA): TGTGCCAGCAGCCTAACCCCCGGGACTAGCGGGGGGGCGCAGTATTTT.

This clone was recorded only once. The gene calls are TRBV27 and TRBJ1-4, with a possible D match to TRBD1 (5 bases). Between the trimmed V and J ends, which lost 6 bases and 1 base, there was a span of 18 bases. The germline V gene has CDR1 MNHEY and CDR2 SMNVEV (reference sequence). This CDR3 comprises 17 residues. CDR3 region: CASRPIKGRLTNEKLFF. Written as DNA, the CDR3 is TGTGCCAGCAGACCAATTAAGGGACGGCTAACTAATGAAAAACTGTTTTTT.

CDR3 loop: CAIRPWDRGLAGANVLTF. The CDR3 DNA reads as TGTGCCATCAGACCCTGGGACAGGGGGCTGGCTGGGGCCAACGTCCTGACTTTC. The J gene is TRBJ2-6, the V gene TRBV10-3, with 12 bases aligning to TRBD1. The CDR3 contains 18 residues. Germline CDR1 and CDR2: ENHRY and SYGVKD. V lost 6 bases and J lost 2; bases outside the gene matches: 8.